This T cell receptor (beta chain) was observed in a study of shared clonotypes between healthy human individuals. Sequenced by immunoSEQ multiplex PCR; TCRdb stores in-frame clones only, minus some. The table records 2,500,000 or so clones, 85% to 95% of them present only once. As concerns this clone: Its antigen is as yet unknown.

Overall study findings and caveats: Larger richness was generally estimated for naive than memory subsets. Some naive CD4 clonotypes, 4% to 6%, turned up in common across several donors.

V lost 1 base, J lost 7 bases, and 11 bases lay in between. The CDR3 contains 15 residues. Germline CDR1 reads SGHAT; CDR2 reads FQNNGV. The material sequenced was naive CD4+ T cells from PBMCs. Sample subset: CD45RA+ positively selected. This chain uses TRBV11-2 with TRBJ1-6; a weak D match, TRBD1 (6 bases). The clonotype comes from a man aged 18 to 29 in good health. Some clones in this sample may be carry-over from other donors' samples. This chain's CDR3 is CASSLVWQGNSPLHF. As DNA, the CDR3 is TGTGCCAGCAGCTTAGTTTGGCAGGGGAATTCACCCCTCCACTTT.